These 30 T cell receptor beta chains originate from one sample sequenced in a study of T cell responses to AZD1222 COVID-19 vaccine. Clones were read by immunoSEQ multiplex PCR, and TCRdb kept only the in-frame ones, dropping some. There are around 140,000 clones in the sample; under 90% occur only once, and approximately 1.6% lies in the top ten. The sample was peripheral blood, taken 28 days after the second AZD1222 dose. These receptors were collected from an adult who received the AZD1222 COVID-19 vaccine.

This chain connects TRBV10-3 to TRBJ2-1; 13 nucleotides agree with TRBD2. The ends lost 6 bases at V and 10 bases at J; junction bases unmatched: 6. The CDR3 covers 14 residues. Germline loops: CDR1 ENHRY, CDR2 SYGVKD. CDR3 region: CAIRIGLAGEEQFF. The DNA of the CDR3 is TGTGCCATCAGAATCGGACTAGCGGGAGAAGAGCAGTTCTTC.

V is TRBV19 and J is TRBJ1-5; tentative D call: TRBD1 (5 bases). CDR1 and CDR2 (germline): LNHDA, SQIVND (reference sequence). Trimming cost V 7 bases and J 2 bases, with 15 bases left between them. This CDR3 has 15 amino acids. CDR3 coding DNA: TGTGCCAGTACCATGCGTCAGGGTGGCAATCAGCCCCAGCATTTT. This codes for CASTMRQGGNQPQHF.

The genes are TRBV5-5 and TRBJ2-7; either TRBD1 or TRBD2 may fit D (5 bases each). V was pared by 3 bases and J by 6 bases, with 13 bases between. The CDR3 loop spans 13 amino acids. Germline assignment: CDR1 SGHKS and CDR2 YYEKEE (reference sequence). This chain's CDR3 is CASSWTPAGEQYV. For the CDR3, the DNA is TGTGCCAGCAGCTGGACACCGGCGGGCGAGCAGTACGTC.

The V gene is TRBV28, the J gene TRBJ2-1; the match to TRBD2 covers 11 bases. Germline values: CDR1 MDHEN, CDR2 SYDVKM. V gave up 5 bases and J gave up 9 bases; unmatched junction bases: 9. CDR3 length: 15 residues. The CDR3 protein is CASSTSSGRLGEQFF. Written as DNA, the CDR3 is TGTGCCAGCAGTACCTCTAGCGGGAGGCTTGGTGAGCAGTTCTTC. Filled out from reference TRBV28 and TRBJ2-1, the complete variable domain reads DVKVTQSSRYLVKRTGEKVFLECVQDMDHENMFWYRQDPGLGLRLIYFSYDVKMKEKGDIPEGYSVSREKKERFSLILESASTNQTSMYLCASSTSSGRLGEQFFGPGTRLTVL.

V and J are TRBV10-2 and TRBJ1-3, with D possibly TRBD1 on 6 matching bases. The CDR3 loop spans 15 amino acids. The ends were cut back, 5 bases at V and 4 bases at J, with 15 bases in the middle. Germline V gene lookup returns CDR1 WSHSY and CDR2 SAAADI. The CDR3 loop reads CASSPQGFSGNTIYF. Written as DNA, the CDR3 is TGCGCCAGCAGTCCCCAGGGGTTTAGCGGAAACACCATATATTTT.

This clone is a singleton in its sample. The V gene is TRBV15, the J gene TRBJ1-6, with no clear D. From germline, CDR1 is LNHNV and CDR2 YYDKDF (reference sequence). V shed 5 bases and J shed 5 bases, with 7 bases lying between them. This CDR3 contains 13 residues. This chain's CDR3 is CATSSYDNSPLHF. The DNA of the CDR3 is TGTGCCACCAGCTCCTACGATAATTCACCCCTCCACTTT. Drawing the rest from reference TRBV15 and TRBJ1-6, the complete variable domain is DAMVIQNPRYQVTQFGKPVTLSCSQTLNHNVMYWYQQKSSQAPKLLFHYYDKDFNNEADTPDNFQSRRPNTSFCFLDIRSPGLGDTAMYLCATSSYDNSPLHFGNGTRLTVT.

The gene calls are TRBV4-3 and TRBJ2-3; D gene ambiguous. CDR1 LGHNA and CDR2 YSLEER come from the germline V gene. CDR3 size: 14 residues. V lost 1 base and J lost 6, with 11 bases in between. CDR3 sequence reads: CASSQGDLSDTQYF. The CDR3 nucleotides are TGCGCCAGCAGCCAAGGAGACCTGTCGGATACGCAGTATTTT.

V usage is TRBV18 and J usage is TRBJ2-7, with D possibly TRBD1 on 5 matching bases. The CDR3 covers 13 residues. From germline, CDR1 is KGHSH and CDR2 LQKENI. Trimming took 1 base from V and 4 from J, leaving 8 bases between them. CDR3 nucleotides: TGTGCCAGCTCACCACGACAGCTATACGAGCAGTACGTC. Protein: CASSPRQLYEQYV.

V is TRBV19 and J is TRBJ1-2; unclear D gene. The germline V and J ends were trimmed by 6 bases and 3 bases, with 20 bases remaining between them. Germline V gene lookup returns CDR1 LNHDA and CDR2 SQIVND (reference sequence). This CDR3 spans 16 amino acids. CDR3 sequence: CASSSTPGSFYYGYTF. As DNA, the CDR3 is TGTGCCAGTAGCTCTACCCCGGGGTCCTTTTACTATGGCTACACCTTC. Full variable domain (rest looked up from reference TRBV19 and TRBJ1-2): DGGITQSPKYLFRKEGQNVTLSCEQNLNHDAMYWYRQDPGQGLRLIYYSQIVNDFQKGDIAEGYSVSREKKESFPLTVTSAQKNPTAFYLCASSSTPGSFYYGYTFGSGTRLTVV.

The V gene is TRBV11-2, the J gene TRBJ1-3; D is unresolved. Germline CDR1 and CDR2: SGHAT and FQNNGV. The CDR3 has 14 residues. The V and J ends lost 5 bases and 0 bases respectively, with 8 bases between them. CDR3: CASSVVDSGNTIYF. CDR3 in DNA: TGTGCCAGCAGCGTAGTAGACTCTGGAAACACCATATATTTT. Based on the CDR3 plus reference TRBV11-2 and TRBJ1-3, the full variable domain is EAGVAQSPRYKIIEKRQSVAFWCNPISGHATLYWYQQILGQGPKLLIQFQNNGVVDDSQLPKDRFSAERLKGVDSTLKIQPAKLEDSAVYLCASSVVDSGNTIYFGEGSWLTVV.

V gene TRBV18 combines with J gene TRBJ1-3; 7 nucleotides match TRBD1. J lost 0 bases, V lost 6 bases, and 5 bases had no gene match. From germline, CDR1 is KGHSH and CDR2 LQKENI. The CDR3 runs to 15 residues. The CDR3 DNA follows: TGTGCCAGCTCGTCAGGGGGGGACTCTGGAAACACCATATATTTT. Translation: CASSSGGDSGNTIYF.

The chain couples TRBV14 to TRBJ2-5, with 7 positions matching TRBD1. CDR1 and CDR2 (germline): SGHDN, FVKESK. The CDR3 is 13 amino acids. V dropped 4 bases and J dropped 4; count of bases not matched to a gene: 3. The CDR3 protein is CASSRDRVETQYF. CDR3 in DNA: TGTGCCAGCAGCCGCGACAGGGTAGAGACCCAGTACTTC.

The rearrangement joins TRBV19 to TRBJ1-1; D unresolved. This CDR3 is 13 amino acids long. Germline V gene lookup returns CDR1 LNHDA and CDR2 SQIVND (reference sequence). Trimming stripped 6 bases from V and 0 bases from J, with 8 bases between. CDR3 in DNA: TGTGCCAGTAGCCAAATGGTGAACACTGAAGCTTTCTTT. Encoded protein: CASSQMVNTEAFF.

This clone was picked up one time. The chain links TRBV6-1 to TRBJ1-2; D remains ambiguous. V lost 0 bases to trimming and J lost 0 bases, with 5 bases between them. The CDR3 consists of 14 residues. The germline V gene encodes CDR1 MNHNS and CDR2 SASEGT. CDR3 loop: CASSEAIPNYGYTF. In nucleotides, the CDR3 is TGTGCCAGCAGTGAAGCGATTCCTAACTATGGCTACACCTTC.

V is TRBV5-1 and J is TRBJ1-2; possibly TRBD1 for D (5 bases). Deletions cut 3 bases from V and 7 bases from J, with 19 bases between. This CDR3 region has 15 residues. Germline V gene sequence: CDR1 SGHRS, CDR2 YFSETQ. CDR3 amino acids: CASSYREGSTAGYTF. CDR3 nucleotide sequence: TGCGCCAGCAGCTACCGGGAGGGGTCTACGGCTGGCTACACCTTC.

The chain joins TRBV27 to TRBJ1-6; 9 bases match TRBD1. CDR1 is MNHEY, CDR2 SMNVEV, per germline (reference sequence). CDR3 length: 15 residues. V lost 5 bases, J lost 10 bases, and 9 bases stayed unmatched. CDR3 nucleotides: TGTGCCAGCAGTCTAGTGACAGGGGGGTACTCACCCCTCCACTTT. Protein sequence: CASSLVTGGYSPLHF.

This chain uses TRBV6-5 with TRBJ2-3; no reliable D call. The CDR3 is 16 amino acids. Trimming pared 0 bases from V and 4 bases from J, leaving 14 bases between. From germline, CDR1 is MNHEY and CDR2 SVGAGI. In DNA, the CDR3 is TGTGCCAGCAGTTACTCGAATCTTGCGCACTCAGATACGCAGTATTTT. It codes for CASSYSNLAHSDTQYF.

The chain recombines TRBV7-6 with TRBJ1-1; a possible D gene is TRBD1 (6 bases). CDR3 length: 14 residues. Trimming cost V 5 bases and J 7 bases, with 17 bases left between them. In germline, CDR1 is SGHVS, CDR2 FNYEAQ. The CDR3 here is CASSPNPGQIEAFF. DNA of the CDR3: TGTGCCAGCAGCCCAAACCCGGGACAAATTGAAGCTTTCTTT.

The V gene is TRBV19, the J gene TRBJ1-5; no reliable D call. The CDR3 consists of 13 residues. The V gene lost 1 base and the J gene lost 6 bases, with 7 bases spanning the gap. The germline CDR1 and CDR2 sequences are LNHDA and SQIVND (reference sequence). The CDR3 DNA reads TGTGCCAGTAGTATAGGGTGGGGTCAGCCCCAGCATTTT. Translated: CASSIGWGQPQHF.

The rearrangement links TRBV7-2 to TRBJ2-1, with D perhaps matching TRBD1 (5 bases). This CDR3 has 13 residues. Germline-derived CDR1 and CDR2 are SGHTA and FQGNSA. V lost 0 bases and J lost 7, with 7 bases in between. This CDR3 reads CASSLARQNEQFF. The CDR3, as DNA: TGTGCCAGCAGCTTAGCCCGACAGAATGAGCAGTTCTTC.

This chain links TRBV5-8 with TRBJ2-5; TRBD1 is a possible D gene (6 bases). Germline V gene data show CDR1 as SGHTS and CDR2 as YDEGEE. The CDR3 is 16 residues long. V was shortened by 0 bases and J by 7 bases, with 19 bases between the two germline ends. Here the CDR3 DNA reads TGTGCCAGCAGCTTGGAAGGGGGTCCCGGGCTTTTGACCCAGTACTTC. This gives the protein CASSLEGGPGLLTQYF.

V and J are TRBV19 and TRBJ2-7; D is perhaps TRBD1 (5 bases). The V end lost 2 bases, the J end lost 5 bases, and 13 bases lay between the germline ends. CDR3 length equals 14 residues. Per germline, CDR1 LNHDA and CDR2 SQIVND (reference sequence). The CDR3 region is CASSIRRQCDEQYV. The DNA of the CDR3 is TGTGCCAGTAGTATAAGGCGACAGTGCGACGAGCAGTACGTC.

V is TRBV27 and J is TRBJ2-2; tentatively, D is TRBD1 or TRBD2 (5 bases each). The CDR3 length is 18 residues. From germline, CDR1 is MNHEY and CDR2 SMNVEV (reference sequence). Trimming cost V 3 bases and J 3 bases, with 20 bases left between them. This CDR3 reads CASSFSEGTAQHTGELFF. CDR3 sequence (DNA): TGTGCCAGCAGTTTTTCTGAGGGGACGGCCCAACACACCGGGGAGCTGTTTTTT.

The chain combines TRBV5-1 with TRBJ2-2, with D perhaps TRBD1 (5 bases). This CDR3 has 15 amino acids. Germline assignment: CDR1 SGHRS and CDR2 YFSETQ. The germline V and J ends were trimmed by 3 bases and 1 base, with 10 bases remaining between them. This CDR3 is CASSSQGGNTGELFF. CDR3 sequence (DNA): TGCGCCAGCAGCTCCCAGGGTGGGAACACCGGGGAGCTGTTTTTT.

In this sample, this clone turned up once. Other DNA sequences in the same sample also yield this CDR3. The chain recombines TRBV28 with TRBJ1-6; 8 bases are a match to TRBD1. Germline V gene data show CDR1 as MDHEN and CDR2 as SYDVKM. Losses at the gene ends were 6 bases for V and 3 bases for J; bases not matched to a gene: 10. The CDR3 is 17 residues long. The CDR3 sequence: CASSLGTGSSYNSPLHF. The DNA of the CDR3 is TGTGCCAGCAGCCTCGGGACAGGCAGCAGCTATAATTCACCCCTCCACTTT.

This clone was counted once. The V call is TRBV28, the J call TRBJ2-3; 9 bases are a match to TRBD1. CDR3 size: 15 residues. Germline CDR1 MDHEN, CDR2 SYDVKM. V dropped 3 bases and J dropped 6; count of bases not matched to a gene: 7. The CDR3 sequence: CASSLSGQGHDTQYF. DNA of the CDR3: TGTGCCAGCAGTTTGTCGGGACAGGGACACGATACGCAGTATTTT.

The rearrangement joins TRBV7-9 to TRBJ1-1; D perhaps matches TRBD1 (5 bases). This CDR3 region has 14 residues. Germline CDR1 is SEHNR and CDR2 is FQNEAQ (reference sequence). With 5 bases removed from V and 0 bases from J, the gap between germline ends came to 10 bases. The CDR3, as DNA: TGTGCCAGCAGCCCCGACAGATTGAACACTGAAGCTTTCTTT. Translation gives CASSPDRLNTEAFF.

CDR3 nucleotides: TGTGCCAGCAGTGAAGGTCAGGTCGTGGGCACCTTC. Protein product: CASSEGQVVGTF. The V call is TRBV6-1, the J call TRBJ1-2; no clear D gene. There are 12 residues in the CDR3. V lost 1 base to trimming and J lost 13 bases, with 13 bases between them. Per germline, CDR1 MNHNS and CDR2 SASEGT.

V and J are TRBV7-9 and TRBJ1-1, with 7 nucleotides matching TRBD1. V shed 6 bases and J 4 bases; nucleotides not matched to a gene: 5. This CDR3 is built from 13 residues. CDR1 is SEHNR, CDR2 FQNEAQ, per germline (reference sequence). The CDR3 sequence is CASRLTGPTEAFF. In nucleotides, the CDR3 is TGTGCCAGCAGGCTGACAGGGCCCACTGAAGCTTTCTTT.

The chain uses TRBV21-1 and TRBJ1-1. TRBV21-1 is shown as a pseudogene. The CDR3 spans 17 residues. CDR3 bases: TGTGCCAGCAGCAAAGCTCAGACCCAAGGACTGAACACTGAAGCTTTCTTT. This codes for CASSKAQTQGLNTEAFF.